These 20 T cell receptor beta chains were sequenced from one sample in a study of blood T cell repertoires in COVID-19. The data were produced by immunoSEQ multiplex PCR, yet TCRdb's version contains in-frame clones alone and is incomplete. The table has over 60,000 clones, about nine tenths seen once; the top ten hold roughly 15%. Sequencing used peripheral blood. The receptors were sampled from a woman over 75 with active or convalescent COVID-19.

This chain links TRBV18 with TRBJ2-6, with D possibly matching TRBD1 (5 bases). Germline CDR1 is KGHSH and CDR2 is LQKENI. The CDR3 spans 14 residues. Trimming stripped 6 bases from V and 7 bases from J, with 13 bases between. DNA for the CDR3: TGTGCCAGCTCCCTCGGACAAGGAGCCAACGTCCTGACTTTC. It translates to CASSLGQGANVLTF.

CDR3 sequence reads: CAWNIGTANNQPQHF. Here the CDR3 DNA reads TGTGCCTGGAACATCGGGACAGCGAACAATCAGCCCCAGCATTTT. V is TRBV30 and J is TRBJ1-5; 7 positions match TRBD1. V shed 4 bases and J 3 bases; nucleotides not matched to a gene: 9. The CDR3 spans 15 residues. Per germline, CDR1 GTSNPN and CDR2 SVGIG (reference sequence). The full variable domain, rest sourced from reference TRBV30 and TRBJ1-5, is SQTIHQWPATLVQPVGSPLSLECTVEGTSNPNLYWYRQAAGRGLQLLFYSVGIGQISSEVPQNLSASRPQDRQFILSSKKLLLSDSGFYLCAWNIGTANNQPQHFGDGTRLSIL.

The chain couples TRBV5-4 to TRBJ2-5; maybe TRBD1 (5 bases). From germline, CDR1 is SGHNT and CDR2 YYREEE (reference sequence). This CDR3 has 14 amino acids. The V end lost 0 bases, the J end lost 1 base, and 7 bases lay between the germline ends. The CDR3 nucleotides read TGTGCCAGCAGCTTGGGACAGACCCAAGAGACCCAGTACTTC. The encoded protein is CASSLGQTQETQYF.

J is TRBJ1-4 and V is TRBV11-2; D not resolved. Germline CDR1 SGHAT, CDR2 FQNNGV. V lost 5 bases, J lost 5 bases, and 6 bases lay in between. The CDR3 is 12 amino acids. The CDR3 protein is CASSPVNEKLFF. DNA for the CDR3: TGTGCCAGCAGCCCCGTGAATGAAAAACTGTTTTTT.

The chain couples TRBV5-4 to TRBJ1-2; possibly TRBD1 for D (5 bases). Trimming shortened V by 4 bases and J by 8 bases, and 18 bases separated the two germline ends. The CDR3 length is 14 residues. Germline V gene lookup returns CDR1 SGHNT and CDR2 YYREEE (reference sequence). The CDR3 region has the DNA TGTGCCAGCAGCCCCCAAGGGGTGACGGGCGGCTACACCTTC. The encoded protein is CASSPQGVTGGYTF. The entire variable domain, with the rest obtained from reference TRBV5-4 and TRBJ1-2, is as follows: ETGVTQSPTHLIKTRGQQVTLRCSSQSGHNTVSWYQQALGQGPQFIFQYYREEENGRGNFPPRFSGLQFPNYSSELNVNALELDDSALYLCASSPQGVTGGYTFGSGTRLTVV.

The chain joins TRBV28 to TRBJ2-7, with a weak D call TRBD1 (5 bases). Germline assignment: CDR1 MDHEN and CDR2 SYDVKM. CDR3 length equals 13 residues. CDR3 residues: CALPIGEHDEQYF. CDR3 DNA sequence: TGTGCACTACCTATAGGGGAACACGACGAGCAGTACTTC.

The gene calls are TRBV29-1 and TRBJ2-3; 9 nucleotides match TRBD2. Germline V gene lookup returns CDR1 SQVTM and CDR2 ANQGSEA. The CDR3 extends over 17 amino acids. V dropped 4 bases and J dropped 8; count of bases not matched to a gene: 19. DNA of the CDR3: TGCAGCGTTGGGTCCTGGAGAGGAGCGGGGGGCCAAGGTACGCAGTATTTT. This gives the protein CSVGSWRGAGGQGTQYF.

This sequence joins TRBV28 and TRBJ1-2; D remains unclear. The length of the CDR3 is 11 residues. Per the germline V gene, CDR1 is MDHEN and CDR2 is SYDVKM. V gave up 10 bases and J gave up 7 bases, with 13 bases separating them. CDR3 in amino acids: CAILRPLGYTF. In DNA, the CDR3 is TGTGCCATCTTGAGGCCCCTTGGCTACACCTTC.

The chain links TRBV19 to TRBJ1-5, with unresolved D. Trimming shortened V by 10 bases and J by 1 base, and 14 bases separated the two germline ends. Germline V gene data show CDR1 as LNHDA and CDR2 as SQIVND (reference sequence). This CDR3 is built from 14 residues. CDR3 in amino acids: CATDPGRSNQPQHF. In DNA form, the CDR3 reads TGTGCCACCGACCCCGGGAGAAGCAATCAGCCCCAGCATTTT.

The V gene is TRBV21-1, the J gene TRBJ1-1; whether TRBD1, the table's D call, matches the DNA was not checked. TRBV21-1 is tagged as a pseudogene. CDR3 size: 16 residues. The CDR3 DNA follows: TGTGCCAGCAGCAAGTCCGGACAATGCTTAGTTAGTGAAGCTTTCTTT. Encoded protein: CASSKSGQCLVSEAFF.

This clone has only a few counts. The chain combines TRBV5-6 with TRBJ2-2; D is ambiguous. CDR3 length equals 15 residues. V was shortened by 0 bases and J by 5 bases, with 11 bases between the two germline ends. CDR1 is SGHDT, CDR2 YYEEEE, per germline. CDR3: CASSLAGYGTGELFF. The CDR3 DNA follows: TGTGCCAGCAGCTTGGCCGGGTATGGTACCGGGGAGCTGTTTTTT.

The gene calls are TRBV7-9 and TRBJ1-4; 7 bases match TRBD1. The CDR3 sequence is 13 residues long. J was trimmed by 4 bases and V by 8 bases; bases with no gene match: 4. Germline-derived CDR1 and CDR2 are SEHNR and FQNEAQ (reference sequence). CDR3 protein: CASGRQGNEKLFF. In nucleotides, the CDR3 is TGTGCCAGCGGACGACAGGGTAATGAAAAACTGTTTTTT.

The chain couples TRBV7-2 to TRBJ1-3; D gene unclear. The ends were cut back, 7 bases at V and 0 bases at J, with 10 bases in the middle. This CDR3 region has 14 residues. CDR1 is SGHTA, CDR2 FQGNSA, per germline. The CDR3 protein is CASKREYSGNTIYF. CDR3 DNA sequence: TGTGCCAGCAAAAGGGAGTACTCTGGAAACACCATATATTTT. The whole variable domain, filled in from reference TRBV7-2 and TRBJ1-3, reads GAGVSQSPSNKVTEKGKDVELRCDPISGHTALYWYRQSLGQGLEFLIYFQGNSAPDKSGLPSDRFSAERTGGSVSTLTIQRTQQEDSAVYLCASKREYSGNTIYFGEGSWLTVV.

Written as DNA, the CDR3 is TGTGCCAGCAGCGTGGGCCAAAATAGCAATCAGCCCCAGCATTTT. Protein: CASSVGQNSNQPQHF. V usage is TRBV9 and J usage is TRBJ1-5; D is unclear. V shed 2 bases and J shed 0 bases, with 9 bases lying between them. CDR1 and CDR2 (germline): SGDLS, YYNGEE. The CDR3 runs 15 residues.

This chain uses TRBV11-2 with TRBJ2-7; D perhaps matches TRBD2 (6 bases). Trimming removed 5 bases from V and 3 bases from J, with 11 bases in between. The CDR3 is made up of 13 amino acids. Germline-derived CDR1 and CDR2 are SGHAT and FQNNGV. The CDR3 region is CASSRGLNYEQYF. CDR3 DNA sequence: TGTGCCAGCAGCCGCGGACTAAACTACGAGCAGTACTTC.

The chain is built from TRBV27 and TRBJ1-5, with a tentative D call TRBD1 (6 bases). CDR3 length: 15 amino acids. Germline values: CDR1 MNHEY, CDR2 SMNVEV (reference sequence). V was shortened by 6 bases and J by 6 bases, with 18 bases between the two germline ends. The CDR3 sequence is CASSRGGAYGQPQHF. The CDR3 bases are TGTGCCAGCAGCCGCGGGGGGGCGTATGGTCAGCCCCAGCATTTT.

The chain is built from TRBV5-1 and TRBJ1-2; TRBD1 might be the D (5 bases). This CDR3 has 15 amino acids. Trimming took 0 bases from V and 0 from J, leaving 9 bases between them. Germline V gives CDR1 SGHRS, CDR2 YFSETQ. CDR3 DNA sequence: TGCGCCAGCAGCTTGGCCCGGGGGTCTAACTATGGCTACACCTTC. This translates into CASSLARGSNYGYTF.

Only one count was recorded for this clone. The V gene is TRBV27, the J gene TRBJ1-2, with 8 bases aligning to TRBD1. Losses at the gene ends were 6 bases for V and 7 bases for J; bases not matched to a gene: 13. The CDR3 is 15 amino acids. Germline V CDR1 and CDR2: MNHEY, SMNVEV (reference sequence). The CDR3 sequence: CASRSRSDRAGGYTF. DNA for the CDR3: TGTGCCAGCAGATCCCGGTCGGACAGGGCGGGTGGCTACACCTTC.

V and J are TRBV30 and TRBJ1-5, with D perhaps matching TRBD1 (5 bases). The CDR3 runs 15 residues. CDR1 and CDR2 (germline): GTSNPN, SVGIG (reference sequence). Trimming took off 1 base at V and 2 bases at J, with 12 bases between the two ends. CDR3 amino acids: CAWSAPGLGNQPQHF. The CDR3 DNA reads TGTGCCTGGAGTGCCCCAGGGTTGGGCAATCAGCCCCAGCATTTT.

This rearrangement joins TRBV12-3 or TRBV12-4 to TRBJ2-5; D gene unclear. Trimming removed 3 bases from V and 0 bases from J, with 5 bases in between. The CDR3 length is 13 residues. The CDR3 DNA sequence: TGTGCCAGCAGTTTCTCGTACCAAGAGACCCAGTACTTC. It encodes CASSFSYQETQYF.